The clone carrying this T cell receptor (beta chain) has more than one count but fewer than ten. Sample-barcoded 5' priming and a J-beta primer mix drove a second PCR of roughly 6 to 12 cycles. Each cDNA molecule carried a tag from a template-switch adaptor that contained 12 random nucleotides. TCRdb processed the 5' RACE reads anew with MiXCR; each CDR3 protein has one entry. The sample records fewer than 650,000 distinct CDR3 sequences, roughly a quarter being singletons. This CDR3 contains 14 residues. Germline values: CDR1 SQVTM, CDR2 ANQGSEA. The data originate from a study of blood T cells in healthy people across ages. Study information: In model experiments, template switching was able to capture about one barcoded beta molecule for every two T cells that were present.

The sample was also linked to a second study, of T cells of mothers and their children. That source reports: Thymic selection molds TCR recombination output in a comparable way in related and unrelated pairs.

The receptor's source is a boy between 2 and 10 years old in good health. Sequencing input: blood. The genes are TRBV29-1 and TRBJ1-3, with D unresolved. Here the CDR3 DNA reads TGCAGTGCCCTGTCAATGGAGTCTGGAAACACCATATATTTT. It yields the protein CSALSMESGNTIYF.